This T cell receptor (beta chain) was captured in a study of blood T cell repertoires in COVID-19. About the study: Samples came from the United States, Italy and Spain, spanning acute and convalescent COVID-19. From T cells, B-cell-depleted T cells, or PBMCs came the material, which was cDNA or gDNA.

The germline V gene encodes CDR1 SEHNR and CDR2 FQNEAQ (reference sequence). V lost 5 bases, J lost 3 bases, and 19 bases lay in between. This CDR3 contains 16 residues. How the authors handled the data: Nucleated cell counts were estimated from reference gene primer amplification. Method: immunoSEQ multiplex PCR; TCRdb's copy keeps in-frame clones and lacks some. The DNA was the basis for D and trimming; V, J and clone size are from that table. The repertoire holds under 200,000 clones, about 85% seen once, with approximately 9.4% in the top ten. The source material was peripheral blood. The rearrangement uses TRBV7-9 and TRBJ1-1; no firm D call. This clonotype was sampled from an elderly woman with acute or convalescent COVID-19. The CDR3 loop is CASSPTRLHFDTEAFF. The DNA for the CDR3 is TGTGCCAGCAGCCCCACTCGCCTGCATTTCGACACTGAAGCTTTCTTT.